This T cell receptor beta chain originates from a study of T cell responses to AZD1222 COVID-19 vaccine (dated by TCRdb to the early 2020s). For the study in its entirety: TCR sequencing was performed for 230 to 250 trial participants, of whom some 200 were given two doses of AZD1222 and about 25 were given two doses of MenACWY control vaccine. Trial participants were enrolled into age subgroups of 18-55, 56-69 and 70-plus years, which contained approximately 150, 28 and 58 TCR-sequenced participants, respectively. The paper as a whole reports these results and caveats: After two AZD1222 doses, both the breadth and the depth of spike-specific TCRs were significantly higher than at day 0 and than in MenACWY recipients. Only five or six AZD1222 recipients were SARS-CoV-2 seropositive at baseline, limiting conclusions about previously exposed vaccinees. The 56-69-year group was small, and its depth increase did not reach significance, likely because of low power. Participants were mostly white British and included more females than males, and it was suggested by the authors that clonal diversity may have been underestimated. Reportedly, close to half of the unique spike-specific TCRs recognized epitopes lying outside the regions that are mutated in the B.1.351 and B.1.1.7 variants. Because no samples from the day 14 peak response were available, repertoires could be characterized only after the peak T cell response. Vaccine-associated CD4 TCRs spanned the whole spike protein, with dominant responses in regions 160-218 and 743-854.

The CDR3 regions of human TCRbeta chains were analyzed by immunosequencing. Processing in the source paper ran as follows. Repertoire TCRs were checked for matches against a reference library of SARS-CoV-2-specific TCRs that had been generated using the MIRA antigen-specificity platform. Breadth was defined as the fraction of unique TCRs that were SARS-CoV-2-associated, and depth was defined as the fraction of total T cells that were SARS-CoV-2-associated. Using the MIRA data, each spike-specific TCR was assigned both to the spike region to which the TCR was reactive and to a CD4 or CD8 class. Log10-transformed breadth and depth values were compared by one-way ANOVA with Sidak's multiple comparisons tests. TCRdb holds this immuneACCESS table with in-frame rearrangements only. Some clones are missing; in checked studies, unresolved V genes explain under half, and the rest has no known cause. The DNA was the basis for D and trimming; V, J and clone size are from that table. A total of 190,000 or so clones appear in this sample, roughly 90% of them only once. Around 3% of the sample comes from the top ten.

Comments on this clone: It has no known antigen specificity. The input lacks base qualities; no much larger clone sits a single base away.

The time point label on this specimen signifies: about 28 days (+/-7) after the second vaccine dose. Because spike-specific TCR depth and breadth did not differ between the two schedules, AZD1222 recipients who got a second dose at roughly 4 weeks were pooled with those who got a second dose at roughly 12 weeks. The vaccinee samples were drawn from two UK trials, COV001 and COV002, one of which was a single-blind randomized controlled phase 2/3 trial testing AZD1222 (ChAdOx1 nCoV-19) in healthy adults. Trial participant PBMC samples were collected at day 0 and day 28 after the second dose for TCRbeta chain sequencing. Trimming takes 6 bases from V and 3 bases from J, and the germline ends sit 6 bases apart. Reading from cysteine to phenylalanine, the CDR3 counts 12 amino acids. The kept DNA is CDR3 alone, 36 bases in frame from the first base. From the germline V gene, CDR1 is WSHSY and CDR2 is SAAADI.

Here the sequenced sample was peripheral blood, taken 28 days after the second AZD1222 dose. This TCR was sampled from an adult who received the AZD1222 COVID-19 vaccine. This chain joins TRBV10-2 to TRBJ1-5, with the D gene not confidently named. The sequenced DNA: TGCGCCAGCAGCCCTCCCAATCAGCCCCAGCATTTT. Its coded protein is CASSPPNQPQHF.